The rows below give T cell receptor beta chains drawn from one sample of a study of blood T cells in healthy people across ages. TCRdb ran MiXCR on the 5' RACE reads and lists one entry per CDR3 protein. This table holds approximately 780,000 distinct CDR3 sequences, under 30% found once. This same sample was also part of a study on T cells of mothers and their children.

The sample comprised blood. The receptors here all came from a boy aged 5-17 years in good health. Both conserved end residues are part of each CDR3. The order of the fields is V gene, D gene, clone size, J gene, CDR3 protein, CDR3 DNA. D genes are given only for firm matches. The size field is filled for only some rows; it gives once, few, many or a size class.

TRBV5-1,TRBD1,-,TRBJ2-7,CASSQTGGVVYEQYF,TGCGCCAGCAGCCAGACAGGGGGCGTCGTCTACGAGCAGTACTTC
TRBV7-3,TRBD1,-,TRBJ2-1,CASSSGQANEQFF,TGTGCCAGCAGCTCCGGACAGGCTAATGAGCAGTTCTTC
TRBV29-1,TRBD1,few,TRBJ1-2,CSVQGFLSTDYGYTF,TGCAGCGTACAGGGGTTTCTGTCAACCGACTATGGCTACACCTTC
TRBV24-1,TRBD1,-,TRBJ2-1,CATSDSGTEPYNEQFF,TGTGCCACCAGTGATTCCGGGACAGAACCTTACAATGAGCAGTTCTTC
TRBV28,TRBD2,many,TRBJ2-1,CASSSWTSGGDDNEQFF,TGTGCCAGCAGTTCCTGGACTAGCGGGGGGGACGACAATGAGCAGTTCTTC
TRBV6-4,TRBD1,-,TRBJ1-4,CASSDPGTGGNFVTNEKLFF,TGTGCCAGCAGTGACCCTGGGACAGGGGGCAACTTCGTGACTAATGAAAAACTGTTTTTT
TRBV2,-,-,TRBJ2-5,CASSGRTKVGETQYF,TGTGCCAGCAGTGGGAGAACAAAGGTTGGGGAGACCCAGTACTTC
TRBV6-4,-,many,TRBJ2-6,CASSAQGDGANVLTF,TGTGCCAGCAGTGCACAGGGTGACGGGGCCAACGTCCTGACTTTC
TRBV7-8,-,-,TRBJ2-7,CASSPMVGEGEQYF,TGTGCCAGCAGCCCCATGGTGGGGGAAGGGGAGCAGTACTTC
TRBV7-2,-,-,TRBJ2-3,CASSARSLDTQYF,TGTGCCAGCAGCGCCAGATCCTTAGATACGCAGTATTTT
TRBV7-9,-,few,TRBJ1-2,CASSPWFNYGYTF,TGTGCCAGCAGTCCTTGGTTTAACTATGGCTACACCTTC
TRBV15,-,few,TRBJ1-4,CATSGQGNEKLFF,TGTGCCACCAGCGGTCAGGGTAATGAAAAACTGTTTTTT
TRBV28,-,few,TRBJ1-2,CASSFPGGGHYGYTF,TGTGCCAGCAGTTTCCCCGGGGGCGGACACTATGGCTACACCTTC
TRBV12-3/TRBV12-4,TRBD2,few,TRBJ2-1,CASKSPAGAWGQFF,TGTGCCAGCAAAAGTCCAGCGGGGGCGTGGGGGCAGTTCTTC
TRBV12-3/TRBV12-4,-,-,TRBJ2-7,CASSLNTALTYEQYF,TGTGCCAGCAGTTTAAATACAGCCCTCACCTACGAGCAGTACTTC
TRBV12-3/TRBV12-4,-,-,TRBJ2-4,CASSPGTLKNIQYF,TGTGCCAGCAGTCCCGGGACACTCAAAAACATTCAGTACTTC
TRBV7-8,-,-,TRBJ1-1,CASRRAAGDTEAFF,TGTGCCAGCAGACGGGCCGCCGGAGACACTGAAGCTTTCTTT
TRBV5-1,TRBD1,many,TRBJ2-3,CASSPDRGTDTQYF,TGCGCCAGCAGCCCGGACAGGGGAACAGATACGCAGTATTTT
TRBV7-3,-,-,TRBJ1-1,CASSLRGDPTSEAFF,TGTGCCAGCAGCTTAAGGGGGGACCCCACCTCTGAAGCTTTCTTT
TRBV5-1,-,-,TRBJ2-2,CASSPPGPGELFF,TGCGCCAGCAGCCCCCCGGGTCCCGGGGAGCTGTTTTTT
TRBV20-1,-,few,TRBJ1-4,CSAPEGGNEKLFF,TGCAGTGCTCCGGAAGGTGGTAATGAAAAACTGTTTTTT
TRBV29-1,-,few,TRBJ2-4,CSVERRNIQYF,TGCAGCGTTGAACGGCGGAACATTCAGTACTTC
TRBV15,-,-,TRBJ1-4,CATSSSYSGYKDGEKLFF,TGTGCCACCAGCAGCTCATATTCCGGTTACAAGGATGGTGAAAAACTGTTTTTT